This T cell receptor (beta chain) was recorded in a study of technical replicates of blood from a handful of donors. Repertoires were generated with immunoSEQ multiplex PCR, while TCRdb's copy carries only in-frame clones and drops some. The sample yields about 48,000 clones, approximately 90% seen once. CDR3 length: 17 amino acids. Germline V gives CDR1 SGHNT, CDR2 YYREEE (reference sequence). V shed 0 bases and J shed 0 bases, with 12 bases lying between them. This clone was observed a few times. Sequencing was done on a sample of PBMCs. The sequence was obtained from a human donor in good health. Some clones in this sample may be carry-over from other donors' samples. The rearrangement uses TRBV5-4 and TRBJ1-4; weak D call: TRBD1 (5 bases). CDR3 DNA sequence: TGTGCCAGCAGCTTGGTAGGGGCTCCCTCAACTAATGAAAAACTGTTTTTT. Translating gives CASSLVGAPSTNEKLFF.